This entry concerns a single TCR beta chain. The antigen remains unidentified. These data originate in a study of CD8 T cells in ankylosing spondylitis. General study points: Seemingly characteristic of ankylosing spondylitis blood was a TCR beta motif consisting of about 8 highly homologous variants.

This CDR3 spans 15 amino acids. The germline gives CDR1 LNHDA, CDR2 SQIVND (reference sequence). Between the trimmed V and J ends, which lost 3 bases and 5 bases, there was a span of 16 bases. Quantitative 5'-RACE with molecular barcodes produced the TCR beta libraries. MiXCR, run by TCRdb on the 5' RACE reads, gives a single entry per CDR3 protein. The sample lists some 220,000 distinct CDR3 sequences; roughly 6.6% were seen once. This receptor was identified in a male donor with ankylosing spondylitis. Sequenced input: blood, either unsorted or a sorted T cell fraction (not recorded which). The gene calls are TRBV19 and TRBJ2-5; no clear D. The CDR3 DNA sequence: TGTGCCAGTAGTATCCATCCCAGCCTACGGGAGACCCAGTACTTC. Amino acid sequence: CASSIHPSLRETQYF.